The clone carrying this T cell receptor (beta chain) came up a few times. Its antigen remains unknown. These data are taken from a study of lung T cells in sarcoidosis with Löfgren's syndrome. Study context: Löfgren's syndrome patients were the main repertoire analysis focus.

Study results and caveats: TRAV12-1 and TRBV2 were reportedly most expanded in Löfgren's patients.

V lost 6 bases and J lost 1; bases outside the gene matches: 8. The CDR3 is made up of 15 amino acids. From germline, CDR1 is MNHNS and CDR2 SASEGT. TCRdb re-analysed the reads in MiXCR, keeping a single row per CDR3 protein. The repertoire consists of 60,000 to 70,000 distinct CDR3 sequences, with approximately 21% occurring once and the leading ten covering approximately 2.2%. This TCR came from a human donor with sarcoidosis (Löfgren's syndrome or another form), or a control subject (not recorded which). This sequence joins TRBV6-1 and TRBJ2-7; TRBD2 matches 8 bases. Sequenced material: CD4+ T cells from PBMCs. Here the CDR3 reads CASRKTSASSYEQYF. In nucleotides, the CDR3 is TGTGCCAGCAGGAAGACTAGCGCATCATCCTACGAGCAGTACTTC.